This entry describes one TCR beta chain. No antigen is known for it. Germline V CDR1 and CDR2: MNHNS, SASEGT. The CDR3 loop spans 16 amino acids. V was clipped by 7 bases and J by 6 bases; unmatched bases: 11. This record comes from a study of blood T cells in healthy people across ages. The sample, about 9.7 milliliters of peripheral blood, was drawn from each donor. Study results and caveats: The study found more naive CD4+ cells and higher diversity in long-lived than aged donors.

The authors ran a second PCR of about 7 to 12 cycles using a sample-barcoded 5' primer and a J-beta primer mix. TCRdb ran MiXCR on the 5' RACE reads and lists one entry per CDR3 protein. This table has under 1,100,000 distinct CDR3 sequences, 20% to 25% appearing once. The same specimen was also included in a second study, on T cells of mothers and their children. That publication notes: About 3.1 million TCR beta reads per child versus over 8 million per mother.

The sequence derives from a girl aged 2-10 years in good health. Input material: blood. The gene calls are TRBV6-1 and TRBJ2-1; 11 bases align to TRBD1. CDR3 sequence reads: CASIRLHGQGANEQFF. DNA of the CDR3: TGTGCCAGCATTCGACTTCACGGACAGGGGGCCAATGAGCAGTTCTTC.